The sequence of this TCR beta chain was determined in a study of cytomegalovirus exposure and HLA in healthy donors. The PCR was carried out with 60 Vbeta primers and 13 Jbeta primers. Repertoires were generated with immunoSEQ multiplex PCR, while TCRdb's copy carries only in-frame clones and drops some. This table holds about 70,000 clones, 65% to 70% found once. Germline loops: CDR1 LNHDA, CDR2 SQIVND (reference sequence). The ends lost 8 bases at V and 6 bases at J; junction bases unmatched: 7. The CDR3 length is 13 residues. Broader study findings: Per a prior analysis, the majority of TCR beta V segments were productive roughly 87% or roughly 30% of the time. An apparent linkage of common viral pathogens to several of the most significant clusters emerged in a later analysis. One variant, a missense change in DCLRE1C, was linked in a later analysis to TCR beta V- and J-gene trimming.

Notes on this clone: The antigen remains undetermined.

Material for sequencing was PBMCs. This clonotype originated in a man in his forties in good health and CMV-seropositive. The V gene is TRBV19, the J gene TRBJ1-5; the match to TRBD1 covers 7 bases. The CDR3 DNA sequence: TGTGCCAGTCATGACAGGGAGAGTCAGCCCCAGCATTTT. It translates to CASHDRESQPQHF.